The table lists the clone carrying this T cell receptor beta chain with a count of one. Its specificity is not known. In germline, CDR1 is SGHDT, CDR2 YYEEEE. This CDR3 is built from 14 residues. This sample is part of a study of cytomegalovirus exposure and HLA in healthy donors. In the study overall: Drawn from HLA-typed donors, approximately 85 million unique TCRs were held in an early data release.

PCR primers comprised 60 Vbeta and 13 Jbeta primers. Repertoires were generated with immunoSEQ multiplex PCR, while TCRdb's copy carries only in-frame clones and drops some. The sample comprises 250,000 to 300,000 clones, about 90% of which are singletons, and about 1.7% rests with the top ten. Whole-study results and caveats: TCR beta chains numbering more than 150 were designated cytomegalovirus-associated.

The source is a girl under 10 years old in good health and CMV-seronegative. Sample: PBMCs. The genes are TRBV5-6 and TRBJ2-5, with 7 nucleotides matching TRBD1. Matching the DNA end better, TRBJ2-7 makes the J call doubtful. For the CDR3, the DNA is TGTGCCAGCAGCTCTCCGGATACAGGGGACGAGCAGTACTTC. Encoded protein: CASSSPDTGDEQYF.